This section outlines one T cell receptor beta chain sequence together with its context. What it recognizes is unknown. The junction differs from germline at one of its ends, possibly a read error. TCR beta cDNA was made from approximately 540 ng total RNA with a constant-region primer. Three nested multiplex PCR rounds of slightly modified ARM-PCR generated TCR beta libraries. TCRdb re-analysed the multiplex PCR reads in MiXCR, keeping a single row per CDR3 protein. Of 180,000 or so distinct CDR3 sequences in the sample, roughly three fifths were seen once. Alongside blood RNA obtained from unsorted whole blood, germline DNA was also extracted. This sample was taken from a study of tumor-infiltrating lymphocytes in primary liver carcinoma. Study outcomes and limitations: Bulk unsorted samples prevented comparison of CD4+ and CD8+ repertoires.

This sequence was found in a man in his forties with primary liver carcinoma and hepatitis B virus infection. The sequenced sample consisted of peripheral blood.

CDR3 amino acids: CGSSLTNGAYEQYF. The CDR3 DNA follows: TGTGGCAGTAGCTTAACCAACGGAGCCTACGAGCAGTATTTC. V is TRBV11-2 and J is TRBJ2-7; D gene unclear. The V gene's germline CDR1 is SGHAT and CDR2 FQNNGV. This CDR3 spans 14 amino acids.